These 27 T cell receptor beta chains originate from one sample sequenced in a study of neoadjuvant anti-PD-1 for oral cavity cancer. Produced via immunoSEQ multiplex PCR; TCRdb's table is partial and in-frame only. The data hold 13,000 to 15,000 clones, with less than 85% observed a single time. The sequencing used PBMCs, collected before nivolumab (anti-PD-1) treatment. Receptor source: a person between 35 and 79 years old with oral cavity squamous cell carcinoma.

This sequence joins TRBV10-3 and TRBJ1-2; no clear D gene. This CDR3 has 13 residues. The germline CDR1 and CDR2 sequences are ENHRY and SYGVKD. Trimming left V 6 bases short and J 2 bases short, with 10 bases between. The CDR3 loop is CAISSGENYGYTF. In DNA, the CDR3 is TGTGCCATCAGCAGCGGGGAGAACTATGGCTACACCTTC.

The CDR3 DNA sequence: TGTGCCAGCAGCATTCGACAGCGAGAGACTGAAGCTTTCTTT. Protein product: CASSIRQRETEAFF. The chain links TRBV28 to TRBJ1-1; D perhaps matches TRBD1 (5 bases). The CDR3 totals 14 residues. V was pared by 6 bases and J by 5 bases, with 16 bases between. The germline CDR1 and CDR2 sequences are MDHEN and SYDVKM.

The rearrangement joins TRBV27 to TRBJ1-1; 8 bases agree with TRBD1. The V gene's germline CDR1 is MNHEY and CDR2 SMNVEV (reference sequence). V lost 6 bases and J lost 1; bases outside the gene matches: 10. The CDR3 covers 16 residues. CDR3 loop: CASRGDRGSRNTEAFF. CDR3 coding DNA: TGTGCCAGCAGGGGAGACAGGGGAAGTAGGAACACTGAAGCTTTCTTT.

The V and J genes are TRBV27 and TRBJ2-5; D is unclear. The CDR3 is made up of 14 amino acids. Trimming took off 1 base at V and 1 base at J, with 7 bases between the two ends. Germline V gene lookup returns CDR1 MNHEY and CDR2 SMNVEV (reference sequence). The CDR3 DNA sequence: TGTGCCAGCAGTTTATTGTGGGGCCAAGAGACCCAGTACTTC. It encodes CASSLLWGQETQYF.

The chain couples TRBV13 to TRBJ1-1; a weak D match, TRBD1 (5 bases). The V end lost 5 bases, the J end lost 1 base, and 14 bases lay between the germline ends. Per germline, CDR1 PRHDT and CDR2 FYEKMQ (reference sequence). CDR3 length equals 15 residues. CDR3 sequence: CASSPSGRRNTEAFF. CDR3 nucleotides: TGTGCCAGCAGCCCCTCAGGGAGAAGGAACACTGAAGCTTTCTTT.

The chain couples TRBV12-5 to TRBJ2-1; TRBD2 matches 10 bases. The junction had 14 bases not matched to a gene; V was cut back by 5 bases and J by 10 bases. CDR3 length: 16 residues. The germline gives CDR1 LGHNT, CDR2 FRNRAP. This CDR3 is CASGDKAGGPSREQFF. The CDR3 bases are TGTGCTAGTGGTGATAAAGCGGGAGGGCCCTCAAGGGAGCAGTTCTTC.

The chain employs TRBV6-1 and TRBJ2-1; 8 bases are a match to TRBD1. The CDR3 contains 14 residues. Germline V gives CDR1 MNHNS, CDR2 SASEGT. V trimming: 5 bases; J trimming: 10 bases; junction bases outside the gene matches: 10. CDR3 coding DNA: TGTGCCAGCAGTTGGCTCCAGGGGGCGGGGGAGCAGTTCTTC. Translated, it gives CASSWLQGAGEQFF.

The genes are TRBV27 and TRBJ1-4; TRBD1 matches at 8 bases. V lost 4 bases and J lost 8; bases outside the gene matches: 9. This CDR3 spans 15 amino acids. Germline values: CDR1 MNHEY, CDR2 SMNVEV (reference sequence). The CDR3 nucleotides read TGTGCCAGCAGTTCGAAGAGGACAGGGCGGGAAAAACTGTTTTTT. Its protein is CASSSKRTGREKLFF. Full variable domain (missing parts from reference TRBV27 and TRBJ1-4): EAQVTQNPRYLITVTGKKLTVTCSQNMNHEYMSWYRQDPGLGLRQIYYSMNVEVTDKGDVPEGYKVSRKEKRNFPLILESPSPNQTSLYFCASSSKRTGREKLFFGSGTQLSVL.

J is TRBJ2-7 and V is TRBV25-1; perhaps TRBD2 as D (6 bases). This CDR3 contains 15 residues. Germline lookup yields CDR1 MGHDK and CDR2 SYGVNS. The ends were cut back, 4 bases at V and 0 bases at J, with 13 bases in the middle. CDR3 DNA: TGTGCCAGCAGTGTGCGAGCGGGCCCCTCCTACGAGCAGTACTTC. It translates to CASSVRAGPSYEQYF.

This clone showed up just a few times. The chain joins TRBV19 to TRBJ1-5; 9 bases line up with TRBD1. J gave up 6 bases and V 4 bases, and 4 bases lay outside the gene matches. The CDR3 extends over 14 amino acids. Germline V lookup: CDR1 LNHDA, CDR2 SQIVND (reference sequence). CDR3 DNA: TGTGCCAGTAGTACACAGGGGGCGGGTCAGCCCCAGCATTTT. Amino acids: CASSTQGAGQPQHF. Complete variable domain (other parts from reference TRBV19 and TRBJ1-5): DGGITQSPKYLFRKEGQNVTLSCEQNLNHDAMYWYRQDPGQGLRLIYYSQIVNDFQKGDIAEGYSVSREKKESFPLTVTSAQKNPTAFYLCASSTQGAGQPQHFGDGTRLSIL.

V and J are TRBV5-6 and TRBJ1-1; unclear D gene. The CDR3 sequence is 15 residues long. V lost 4 bases and J 4 bases, leaving 17 bases between the germline ends. Germline V gives CDR1 SGHDT, CDR2 YYEEEE. The CDR3: CASSPEAYRGTEAFF. CDR3 sequence (DNA): TGTGCCAGCAGCCCTGAGGCCTACCGAGGCACTGAAGCTTTCTTT.

The count of this clone is one. The rearrangement links TRBV6-5 to TRBJ2-2; D could derive from TRBD1 or TRBD2 (5 bases each). The germline CDR1 and CDR2 sequences are MNHEY and SVGAGI. The CDR3 loop spans 16 amino acids. Trimming took off 0 bases at V and 5 bases at J, with 13 bases between the two ends. For the CDR3, the DNA is TGTGCCAGCAGTTACTCGAGCGGTGAGGGGACCGGGGAGCTGTTTTTT. Protein sequence: CASSYSSGEGTGELFF.

V gene TRBV28 combines with J gene TRBJ2-7; 8 positions agree with TRBD2. The junction had 14 bases not matched to a gene; V was cut back by 5 bases and J by 5 bases. The germline CDR1 and CDR2 sequences are MDHEN and SYDVKM. The length of the CDR3 is 16 residues. CDR3 DNA: TGTGCCAGCAGTCCTCCGGCGGGGGGAGGGATTCACGAGCAGTACTTC. This codes for CASSPPAGGGIHEQYF.

The chain carries TRBV2 and TRBJ1-5; 7 bases fit TRBD1. The CDR3 loop spans 14 amino acids. Germline V gives CDR1 SNHLY, CDR2 FYNNEI. The V segment lost 2 bases and the J segment 6 bases; nucleotides outside the gene matches: 4. CDR3 sequence: CASSEMAGGQPQHF. The DNA for the CDR3 is TGTGCCAGCAGTGAAATGGCAGGGGGTCAGCCCCAGCATTTT.

The chain recombines TRBV30 with TRBJ1-5, with D unclear. Germline CDR1 GTSNPN, CDR2 SVGIG (reference sequence). This CDR3 spans 15 amino acids. V was cut by 1 base and J by 2 bases, with 12 bases left in between. The CDR3 bases are TGTGCCTGGAGTGGGTCGCTCCCGGGCAATCAGCCCCAGCATTTT. Translation gives CAWSGSLPGNQPQHF.

The genes are TRBV5-6 and TRBJ1-5; D remains ambiguous. CDR1 and CDR2 (germline): SGHDT, YYEEEE. Trimming left V 0 bases short and J 3 bases short, with 13 bases between. This CDR3 is built from 16 residues. The DNA of the CDR3 is TGTGCCAGCAGCTTGGGCCTAGGCAGGAACAATCAGCCCCAGCATTTT. Protein: CASSLGLGRNNQPQHF.

The gene calls are TRBV7-3 and TRBJ1-6; 7 positions agree with TRBD1. Trimming at V came to 3 bases and at J to 9 bases, leaving 8 bases not matched to a gene. The CDR3 has 15 amino acids. From germline, CDR1 is SGHTA and CDR2 FQGTGA. The DNA of the CDR3 is TGTGCCAGCAGCTTTAACAGGGGACCAGGTTCACCCCTCCACTTT. It codes for CASSFNRGPGSPLHF.

This clone has a handful of counts. The rearrangement links TRBV15 to TRBJ2-3, with D unresolved. The V and J ends lost 0 bases and 6 bases respectively, with 10 bases between them. The germline V gene has CDR1 LNHNV and CDR2 YYDKDF (reference sequence). The CDR3 is 14 residues long. CDR3 bases: TGTGCCACCAGCAGAGAGACACCAATGGATACGCAGTATTTT. This translates into CATSRETPMDTQYF.

J is TRBJ2-7 and V is TRBV20-1, with D perhaps matching TRBD1 (6 bases). V dropped 6 bases and J dropped 11 bases, with 17 bases sitting between them. The CDR3 length is 11 residues. CDR1 is DFQATT and CDR2 is SNEGSKA in the germline V gene (reference sequence). CDR3 sequence: CSASGMRQEYF. The CDR3 nucleotides are TGCAGTGCCTCGGGTATGAGACAGGAGTACTTC.

This chain links TRBV27 with TRBJ2-7; TRBD1 might be the D (6 bases). Germline V gene lookup returns CDR1 MNHEY and CDR2 SMNVEV (reference sequence). V lost 3 bases and J lost 0, with 9 bases in between. The CDR3 spans 14 residues. CDR3 sequence reads: CASSFTGSSYEQYF. DNA for the CDR3: TGTGCCAGCAGTTTCACAGGGAGCTCCTACGAGCAGTACTTC.

The chain carries TRBV4-1 and TRBJ2-1, with D possibly TRBD2 on 5 matching bases. V was trimmed by 4 bases and J by 7 bases, leaving 14 bases between them. Germline V CDR1 and CDR2: MGHRA, YSYEKL. There are 14 residues in the CDR3. The CDR3 region has the DNA TGCGCCAGCAGCCGCAACGGGATGCGGAATGAGCAGTTCTTC. Amino acid sequence: CASSRNGMRNEQFF.

Only a few counts were recorded for this clone. The chain combines TRBV15 with TRBJ1-5, with D unresolved. V was pared by 8 bases and J by 1 base, with 9 bases between. The CDR3 consists of 13 residues. CDR1 is LNHNV, CDR2 YYDKDF, per germline (reference sequence). Here the CDR3 reads CATSIWSNQPQHF. Written as DNA, the CDR3 is TGTGCCACCTCCATCTGGAGCAATCAGCCCCAGCATTTT.

V is TRBV5-1 and J is TRBJ2-5, with TRBD2 matching over 7 bases. From germline, CDR1 is SGHRS and CDR2 YFSETQ. The V segment lost 1 base and the J segment 5 bases; nucleotides outside the gene matches: 11. The CDR3 loop spans 16 amino acids. CDR3 protein: CASSLSSGAGDETQYF. CDR3 nucleotide sequence: TGCGCCAGCAGCTTGTCCTCCGGGGCGGGGGATGAGACCCAGTACTTC.

The gene calls are TRBV7-9 and TRBJ2-1, with D uncertain. The CDR3 contains 13 residues. Germline assignment: CDR1 SEHNR and CDR2 FQNEAQ (reference sequence). V was cut by 2 bases and J by 8 bases, with 10 bases left in between. CDR3 residues: CASSLRTADEQFF. In nucleotides, the CDR3 is TGTGCCAGCAGCTTACGGACGGCGGATGAGCAGTTCTTC.

J is TRBJ2-1 and V is TRBV7-9; TRBD1 matches at 11 bases. Germline V lookup: CDR1 SEHNR, CDR2 FQNEAQ (reference sequence). The V gene end was trimmed by 6 bases and the J gene end by 9 bases; junction bases not matched to a gene: 7. CDR3 length equals 14 residues. The CDR3 spells CASSLPGTGGEQFF. CDR3 in DNA: TGTGCCAGCAGTCTACCAGGGACAGGGGGTGAGCAGTTCTTC.

The genes are TRBV6-4 and TRBJ1-2, with D hard to call. The V end was cut by 0 bases, the J end by 5 bases, with 1 base between. Germline CDR1 and CDR2: MRHNA and SNTAGT. The CDR3 has 11 amino acids. The CDR3 loop reads CASSDSYGYTF. The CDR3 DNA reads TGTGCCAGCAGTGACTCGTATGGCTACACCTTC.

This clone was found a few times. V is TRBV7-9 and J is TRBJ1-2; 8 positions agree with TRBD1. Germline V gives CDR1 SEHNR, CDR2 FQNEAQ (reference sequence). J lost 8 bases, V lost 4 bases, and 6 bases had no gene match. The CDR3 length is 13 residues. DNA of the CDR3: TGTGCCAGCAGCTATCAGGGGGCGGAAGGCTACACCTTC. It specifies CASSYQGAEGYTF.